Shown below are 9 T cell receptor beta chains from a single sample sequenced in a study of blood T cell repertoires in COVID-19. TCRdb's copy holds only in-frame clones and misses some; the assay was immunoSEQ multiplex PCR. The table has nearly 300,000 clones, about nine tenths seen once. The sequencing sample was made of peripheral blood. Receptors were obtained from a woman in her 30s who had recovered from COVID-19.

This chain connects TRBV10-2 to TRBJ1-5; D unclear. CDR1 is WSHSY and CDR2 is SAAADI in the germline V gene. Trimming left V 10 bases short and J 5 bases short, with 18 bases between. The CDR3 length is 14 residues. The CDR3 protein is CATTEYTVDQPQHF. Here the CDR3 DNA reads TGCGCCACCACAGAATACACCGTTGATCAGCCCCAGCATTTT.

Only a few counts were recorded for this clone. This chain links TRBV7-2 with TRBJ1-6; D ambiguous. Germline loops: CDR1 SGHTA, CDR2 FQGNSA. CDR3 length equals 12 residues. Trimming removed 3 bases from V and 14 bases from J, with 11 bases in between. Here the CDR3 DNA reads TGTGCCAGCAGCTTCTCAGGCGGGTCCCTCCACTTT. Residues: CASSFSGGSLHF.

The rearrangement joins TRBV19 to TRBJ1-5, with a weak D call TRBD1 (6 bases). The germline V gene has CDR1 LNHDA and CDR2 SQIVND (reference sequence). Trimming stripped 9 bases from V and 4 bases from J, with 13 bases between. The CDR3 contains 13 residues. The CDR3 protein is CASRDTINQPQHF. The DNA of the CDR3 is TGTGCCAGCAGGGACACGATTAATCAGCCCCAGCATTTT.

The genes are TRBV5-1 and TRBJ1-2; 8 nucleotides align to TRBD1. The germline CDR1 and CDR2 sequences are SGHRS and YFSETQ. Losses at the gene ends were 5 bases for V and 0 bases for J; bases not matched to a gene: 12. The CDR3 is made up of 17 amino acids. The CDR3 nucleotides read TGCGCCAGCAGTCAGGGACAGGCGGCGGCGGCTAACTATGGCTACACCTTC. It translates to CASSQGQAAAANYGYTF.

V and J are TRBV5-5 and TRBJ1-3, with 7 positions matching TRBD1. Germline V gene lookup returns CDR1 SGHKS and CDR2 YYEKEE (reference sequence). V lost 6 bases, J lost 4 bases, and 10 bases stayed unmatched. The CDR3 consists of 15 residues. The CDR3, as DNA: TGTGCCAGCATGAAAACAGGGGCGAGCGGAAACACCATATATTTT. This sequence encodes CASMKTGASGNTIYF.

This clone was observed a few times. V and J are TRBV18 and TRBJ2-1, with 10 bases lining up with TRBD2. CDR3 size: 15 residues. The V and J ends lost 6 bases and 5 bases, in that order; junction bases with no gene match: 7. CDR1 is KGHSH, CDR2 LQKENI, per germline. CDR3 in DNA: TGTGCCAGCTCTTTGCGCACTAGCGGGGACAATGAGCAGTTCTTC. It specifies CASSLRTSGDNEQFF.

This clone was detected once. The chain links TRBV7-2 to TRBJ1-6; TRBD1 is a possible D gene (6 bases). From germline, CDR1 is SGHTA and CDR2 FQGNSA. The CDR3 length is 14 residues. Trimming stripped 2 bases from V and 4 bases from J, with 6 bases between. CDR3 sequence (DNA): TGTGCCAGCAGCTTACAGGGGTATAATTCACCCCTCCACTTT. Its protein is CASSLQGYNSPLHF. Full variable domain (missing parts from reference TRBV7-2 and TRBJ1-6): GAGVSQSPSNKVTEKGKDVELRCDPISGHTALYWYRQSLGQGLEFLIYFQGNSAPDKSGLPSDRFSAERTGGSVSTLTIQRTQQEDSAVYLCASSLQGYNSPLHFGNGTRLTVT.

This CDR3 reads CASSYGPSGGGRSYTF. CDR3 bases: TGTGCCAGCAGTTACGGGCCCTCAGGGGGCGGCCGAAGCTACACCTTC. This sequence joins TRBV6-2 or TRBV6-3 and TRBJ1-2; 8 nucleotides align to TRBD1. V shed 2 bases and J 9 bases; nucleotides not matched to a gene: 14. Germline assignment: CDR1 MNHEY and CDR2 SVGEGT. This CDR3 is 16 amino acids long.

The chain couples TRBV5-6 to TRBJ2-7, with D unclear. Germline V gives CDR1 SGHDT, CDR2 YYEEEE. CDR3 length: 15 residues. Trimming stripped 1 base from V and 0 bases from J, with 11 bases between. The CDR3 loop reads CASSLSSYGSYEQYF. For the CDR3, the DNA is TGTGCCAGCAGCTTGAGTTCTTACGGCTCCTACGAGCAGTACTTC.